The T cell receptor (beta chain) described here comes from a study of blood T cell repertoires in COVID-19. Turning to the study itself: The United States, Italy and Spain were the sources of the acute and convalescent COVID-19 samples. T cells, B-cell-depleted T cells, or PBMCs provided the cDNA or gDNA that served as material.

The assay was immunoSEQ multiplex PCR, and TCRdb's table has in-frame clones only and misses some. The data hold about 160,000 clones, with roughly 85% observed a single time. CDR3 length: 16 residues. Germline V gene data show CDR1 as GTSNPN and CDR2 as SVGIG (reference sequence). J gave up 4 bases and V 2 bases, and 11 bases lay outside the gene matches. The sequence was obtained from a woman between 55 and 75 years old with COVID-19, enrolled during active disease. The sequenced sample consisted of peripheral blood. The chain uses TRBV30 and TRBJ1-5; 7 bases map to TRBD1. The CDR3 spells CAWSLFRGIGNQPQHF. The CDR3 nucleotides are TGTGCCTGGAGTCTTTTCAGGGGGATAGGGAATCAGCCCCAGCATTTT.